Shown below are 28 T cell receptor beta chains from a single sample sequenced in a study of CD8+CD57+ T cells in acquired aplastic anemia listed by TCRdb under 2018. TCRdb lists the instrument as Illumina HiSeq 2000. Genomic DNA was used as template for profiling of TCR beta VDJ combinations and CDR3 sequences. The public sequencing data were trimmed at Q25 with fastp and processed into clonotypes with MiXCR by TCRdb, which kept only in-frame beta chains. CDR3 protein sequences are deduplicated, and each keeps its most common genes and DNA. For this sample there are 400,000 to 500,000 distinct CDR3 sequences; 55% to 70% appear just once. The ten largest account for approximately 4% of the sample. Sequences were obtained from sorted CD4+, CD8+, or CD8+CD57+ T cells (not recorded which) from PBMCs. The receptor set was obtained from a human donor in good health, serving as a control.

Points on this clonotype: One end of the junction does not line up with germline, which may come from a read error. The J gene is TRBJ2-7, the V gene TRBV5-1; maybe TRBD2 (5 bases). The CDR3 covers 14 residues. Germline V gene sequence: CDR1 SGHRS, CDR2 YFSETQ. The CDR3 DNA follows: TGTGCCAGCAGCTTAGCGTCATGCGACGCCGAGCAGTACTTC. The encoded protein is CASSLASCDAEQYF. Drawing the rest from reference TRBV5-1 and TRBJ2-7, the complete variable domain is KAGVTQTPRYLIKTRGQQVTLSCSPISGHRSVSWYQQTPGQGLQFLFEYFSETQRNKGNFPGRFSGRQFSNSRSEMNVSTLELGDSALYLCASSLASCDAEQYFGPGTRLTVT.

This chain joins TRBV12-3 or TRBV12-4 and TRBJ1-4; D possibly corresponds to TRBD1 (5 bases). This CDR3 spans 13 amino acids. The V end lost 5 bases, the J end lost 4 bases, and 8 bases lay between the germline ends. CDR3 DNA sequence: TGTGCCAGCAGTGGGGACGTTAATGAAAAACTGTTTTTT. Encoded protein: CASSGDVNEKLFF.

This clonotype was found many times. The gene calls are TRBV6-5 and TRBJ1-1; 9 bases map to TRBD1. V shed 5 bases, J shed 4 bases, and the junction held 5 bases outside the gene matches. Germline V gene sequence: CDR1 MNHEY, CDR2 SVGAGI. The CDR3 extends over 14 amino acids. The DNA of the CDR3 is TGTGCCAGCAGTACAGGGGGCGCGGGCACTGAAGCTTTCTTT. Translation: CASSTGGAGTEAFF.

A single count supports this clonotype. The junction departs from germline at one end; a sequencing error may be responsible. The chain has TRBV7-8 and TRBJ1-5; D is ambiguous. Germline lookup yields CDR1 SGHVS and CDR2 FQNEAQ. The CDR3 has 15 amino acids. CDR3 in DNA: TGTGCCAGCAGACCCGGGAGCCTCGACAATCAGCCCCACCATTTT. It translates to CASRPGSLDNQPHHF.

The CDR3 loop is CASSSRGREQYF. The DNA for the CDR3 is TGCGCCAGCAGCTCCCGCGGGAGGGAGCAGTACTTC. This chain connects TRBV5-1 to TRBJ2-7; 8 nucleotides match TRBD2. CDR1 SGHRS and CDR2 YFSETQ come from the germline V gene. The CDR3 contains 12 residues. J was trimmed by 7 bases and V by 3 bases; bases with no gene match: 3.

Ten or more counts support this clonotype. The V gene is TRBV7-2, the J gene TRBJ1-4; D is possibly TRBD1 (5 bases). The CDR3 consists of 13 residues. CDR1 and CDR2 (germline): SGHTA, FQGNSA. The V end was cut by 5 bases, the J end by 7 bases, with 11 bases between. The CDR3 loop is CASSPQGSEKLFF. The CDR3, as DNA: TGTGCCAGCAGCCCCCAGGGTAGTGAAAAACTGTTTTTT.

A few counts support this clonotype. This chain connects TRBV29-1 to TRBJ2-1, with 7 bases lining up with TRBD1. This CDR3 contains 15 residues. V trimming: 1 base; J trimming: 0 bases; junction bases outside the gene matches: 3. CDR1 is SQVTM, CDR2 ANQGSEA, per germline. CDR3 nucleotides: TGCAGCGTTGAAGCTCGGGACAGCTCCTACAATGAGCAGTTCTTC. Translating gives CSVEARDSSYNEQFF.

With regard to this clonotype: A read error may produce the germline difference seen at one junction end. The chain is built from TRBV5-1 and TRBJ1-5; D unclear. CDR3 length equals 15 residues. CDR1 SGHRS and CDR2 YFSETQ come from the germline V gene. CDR3 residues: CASSVGMRDHQPQHF. The CDR3 nucleotides are TGTGCCAGCAGCGTAGGAATGAGAGACCATCAGCCCCAGCATTTT.

The gene calls are TRBV9 and TRBJ1-2; D call uncertain. Looked up from germline, CDR1 is SGDLS and CDR2 is YYNGEE. The CDR3 loop spans 13 amino acids. V lost 3 bases to trimming and J lost 7 bases, with 13 bases between them. The CDR3 loop is CASSGQSSFGYTF. CDR3 DNA: TGTGCCAGCAGCGGACAATCATCCTTTGGCTACACCTTC.

This clonotype was seen a handful of times. The genes are TRBV29-1 and TRBJ1-2, with 9 bases lining up with TRBD1. The CDR3 consists of 14 residues. V lost 7 bases and J lost 3; bases outside the gene matches: 9. Germline loops: CDR1 SQVTM, CDR2 ANQGSEA. The CDR3 bases are TGCAGCGCCCTAACAGGGGGCAGGGACTATGGCTACACCTTC. Translating it yields CSALTGGRDYGYTF.

This clonotype was observed at least ten times. The CDR3 spells CASSLTTHGYTF. The CDR3 region has the DNA TGTGCCAGCAGCTTAACCACTCATGGCTACACCTTC. This sequence joins TRBV11-2 and TRBJ1-2; no definite D call. Germline loops: CDR1 SGHAT, CDR2 FQNNGV. CDR3 length: 12 amino acids. Trimming took off 2 bases at V and 6 bases at J, with 7 bases between the two ends.

This clonotype was seen ten or more times. CDR3 amino acids: CASSQVRDSYSPLHF. The CDR3 DNA is TGCGCCAGCAGCCAAGTCCGGGACAGCTATTCACCCCTCCACTTT. The chain has TRBV4-3 and TRBJ1-6, with 7 bases that match TRBD1. The CDR3 contains 15 residues. Germline V gene lookup returns CDR1 LGHNA and CDR2 YSLEER. After removal of 1 base from V and 8 bases from J, the junction contained 5 bases not matched to a gene.

V gene TRBV7-2 combines with J gene TRBJ2-7; D unresolved. The V end was cut by 0 bases, the J end by 2 bases, with 11 bases between. The CDR3 is 15 amino acids. The germline CDR1 and CDR2 sequences are SGHTA and FQGNSA. This chain's CDR3 is CASSLANRAPYEQYF. CDR3 coding DNA: TGTGCCAGCAGCTTAGCGAATCGGGCACCCTACGAGCAGTACTTC.

The chain joins TRBV7-9 to TRBJ1-2; D uncertain. V was clipped by 0 bases and J by 8 bases, with 10 bases between them. Germline V gene sequence: CDR1 SEHNR, CDR2 FQNEAQ (reference sequence). The CDR3 has 13 residues. CDR3 DNA: TGTGCCAGCAGCTTAGCGAACGGAGGCGGCTACACCTTC. Translation gives CASSLANGGGYTF. Supplemented by reference TRBV7-9 and TRBJ1-2, the full variable domain reads DTGVSQNPRHKITKRGQNVTFRCDPISEHNRLYWYRQTLGQGPEFLTYFQNEAQLEKSRLLSDRFSAERPKGSFSTLEIQRTEQGDSAMYLCASSLANGGGYTFGSGTRLTVV.

As for this clonotype: Relative to the germline gene, one junction end is altered; a read error may explain this. V is TRBV7-2 and J is TRBJ2-6; 8 bases align to TRBD1. Per the germline V gene, CDR1 is SGHTA and CDR2 is FQGNSA. The length of the CDR3 is 12 residues. The CDR3 DNA follows: TGTGCCACCAACTCAGGGGGCAACGGGCTGACTTTT. It codes for CATNSGGNGLTF.

This clonotype was counted once. The rearrangement joins TRBV7-2 to TRBJ1-1; unclear D gene. CDR3 length equals 13 residues. Germline V gene lookup returns CDR1 SGHTA and CDR2 FQGNSA. V gave up 8 bases and J gave up 1 base, with 11 bases separating them. CDR3 DNA: TGTGCCAGCTCAAGGCAGAAGAACACTGAAGCTTTCTTT. Amino acids: CASSRQKNTEAFF.

Notes on this clonotype: Compared with germline, one end of the junction differs, possibly owing to a read error. V usage is TRBV7-2 and J usage is TRBJ2-2, with 7 bases lining up with TRBD1. Germline CDR1 SGHTA, CDR2 FQGNSA. This CDR3 has 13 amino acids. The CDR3 spells CASSTRTGTEMHF. CDR3 nucleotides: TGTGCCAGCAGCACAAGGACAGGCACAGAGATGCATTTT.

In this sample, this clonotype turned up a few times. The chain employs TRBV4-2 and TRBJ2-1; 10 positions agree with TRBD1. V was pared by 4 bases and J by 5 bases, with 5 bases of the junction left unmatched. Germline loops: CDR1 LGHNA, CDR2 YNFKEQ. The CDR3 is 15 residues long. CDR3 amino acids: CASSPGQGGHNEQFF. The CDR3 region has the DNA TGTGCCAGCAGCCCAGGACAGGGGGGCCACAATGAGCAGTTCTTC.

The genes are TRBV12-3 or TRBV12-4 and TRBJ1-5, with D possibly matching TRBD1 (6 bases). The CDR3 runs to 17 residues. Trimming cost V 3 bases and J 9 bases, with 24 bases left between them. The chain's CDR3 is CASSFQDSQDSDRPQHF. DNA for the CDR3: TGTGCCAGCAGTTTTCAGGACAGCCAAGATAGCGATCGGCCCCAGCATTTT.

The genes are TRBV2 and TRBJ2-7, with a possible D match to TRBD2 (5 bases). V was clipped by 7 bases and J by 3 bases, with 13 bases between them. This CDR3 is 13 amino acids long. Per germline, CDR1 SNHLY and CDR2 FYNNEI. The CDR3 DNA follows: TGTGCCAGCATCGGGGTGGTTAACTACGAGCAGTACTTC. It specifies CASIGVVNYEQYF.

For this clonotype: No conserved phenylalanine or tryptophan ends this CDR3, so it is likely a read error. The limits of the CDR3 on the DNA are not certain, so only TCRdb's listed CDR3 is given. The V gene is TRBV2, the J gene TRBJ1-3; TRBD1 is the table's D call and was not checked against the DNA. Germline values: CDR1 SNHLY, CDR2 FYNNEI. The CDR3 length is 16 residues, termini included. The CDR3 protein is CASTLPVGRETQYFGP.

Note on this clonotype: It may be a read error: a sequence one base away is much more abundant. The chain recombines TRBV2 with TRBJ2-2; TRBD2 might be the D (7 bases). Germline-derived CDR1 and CDR2 are SNHLY and FYNNEI. The CDR3 sequence is 14 residues long. CDR3 in amino acids: CASKRGAGTEELFF. DNA for the CDR3: TGTGCCAGCAAACGGGGGGCGGGTACCGAGGAGCTGTTTTTT.

As regards this clonotype: A much bigger clone sits one base away, suggesting this may be a read error. This CDR3 fails to terminate in the conserved phenylalanine or tryptophan, so it likely reflects a read error. This sequence joins TRBV9 and TRBJ2-5; 13 nucleotides align to TRBD2. Germline trimming cut 3 bases from V and 4 bases from J; bases unmatched to any gene: 21. This CDR3 is 21 amino acids long. The germline CDR1 and CDR2 sequences are SGDLS and YYNGEE. CDR3 nucleotides: TGTGCCAGCAGCGAAACAATTGCCGGGACTAGCGGGGCAAGTAGGGGAGAGACCCAGTACTCC. It is translated as CASSETIAGTSGASRGETQYS.

V usage is TRBV24-1 and J usage is TRBJ2-3, with D maybe TRBD1 (6 bases). Looked up from germline, CDR1 is KGHDR and CDR2 is SFDVKD. The CDR3 spans 14 residues. The V end lost 3 bases, the J end lost 5 bases, and 11 bases lay between the germline ends. The CDR3 nucleotides are TGTGCCACCAGTGATGTGGGGGCCGTAGATACGCAGTATTTT. Its translation: CATSDVGAVDTQYF.

V and J are TRBV19 and TRBJ1-5, with 8 bases that match TRBD1. The CDR3 has 15 residues. J gave up 4 bases and V 3 bases, and 5 bases lay outside the gene matches. The germline CDR1 and CDR2 sequences are LNHDA and SQIVND (reference sequence). DNA of the CDR3: TGTGCCAGTAGTATCGGCCAGGGGGCAAATCAGCCCCAGCATTTT. It yields the protein CASSIGQGANQPQHF.

Worth noting for this clonotype: The germline gene is not matched at one end of the junction; a read error may be the cause. J is TRBJ1-1 and V is TRBV10-3, with TRBD1 as a possible D gene (6 bases). Germline-derived CDR1 and CDR2 are ENHRY and SYGVKD. The CDR3 is 15 amino acids. The CDR3 nucleotides are TGTGCCATCAGCTTCGACAGGCGGGCGAGCCCTGGAACTTACTTT. Translated: CAISFDRRASPGTYF.

In regard to this clonotype: A read error may account for a junction end that differs from germline. The CDR3 protein is CAGSVVQDCTAAFF. CDR3 in DNA: TGTGCCGGCAGCGTAGTACAGGACTGCACTGCAGCTTTCTTT. The chain carries TRBV7-3 and TRBJ1-1; weak D call: TRBD1 (5 bases). This CDR3 comprises 14 residues. In germline, CDR1 is SGHTA, CDR2 FQGTGA.

This clonotype was counted at least ten times. The chain recombines TRBV20-1 with TRBJ2-2, with D perhaps matching TRBD1 (6 bases). CDR1 and CDR2 from the germline V gene are DFQATT and SNEGSKA (reference sequence). CDR3 length equals 15 residues. The V end was cut by 0 bases, the J end by 2 bases, with 10 bases between. CDR3 in amino acids: CSARDGTTNTGELFF. In nucleotides, the CDR3 is TGCAGTGCTAGAGATGGGACAACAAACACCGGGGAGCTGTTTTTT.